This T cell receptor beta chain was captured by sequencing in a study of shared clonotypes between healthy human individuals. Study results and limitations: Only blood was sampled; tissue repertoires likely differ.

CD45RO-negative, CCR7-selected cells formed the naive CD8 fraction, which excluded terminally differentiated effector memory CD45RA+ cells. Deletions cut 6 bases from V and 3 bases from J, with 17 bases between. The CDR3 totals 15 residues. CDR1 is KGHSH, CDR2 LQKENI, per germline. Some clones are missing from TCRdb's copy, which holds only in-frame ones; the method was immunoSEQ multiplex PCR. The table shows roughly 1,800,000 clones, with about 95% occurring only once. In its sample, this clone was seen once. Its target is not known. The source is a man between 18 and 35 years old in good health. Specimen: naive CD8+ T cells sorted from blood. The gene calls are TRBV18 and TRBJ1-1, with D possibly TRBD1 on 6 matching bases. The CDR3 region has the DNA TGTGCCAGCTCGCTCCGGGACACCTCACACACTGAAGCTTTCTTT. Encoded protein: CASSLRDTSHTEAFF.